The sequence of this T cell receptor (beta chain) was determined in a study of control samples from healthy donors and cancer patients. Clones were sequenced by immunoSEQ multiplex PCR, and TCRdb holds only the in-frame ones, with some missing. This table holds 170,000 or so clones, 85% to 90% found once. The receptor was derived from a woman aged 45-60 years in good health. Specimen: blood.

DNA for the CDR3: TGTGCCAGCAGCTTGCAAACAGGGTGGGAAAGGGAGACCCAGTACTTC. Its protein product is CASSLQTGWERETQYF. The V and J genes are TRBV5-5 and TRBJ2-5; TRBD1 is a possible D gene (6 bases). The CDR3 covers 16 residues. Per germline, CDR1 SGHKS and CDR2 YYEKEE (reference sequence). V lost 1 base, J lost 5 bases, and 18 bases lay in between. Together with reference TRBV5-5 and TRBJ2-5, the CDR3 gives the full variable domain: DAGVTQSPTHLIKTRGQQVTLRCSPISGHKSVSWYQQVLGQGPQFIFQYYEKEERGRGNFPDRFSARQFPNYSSELNVNALLLGDSALYLCASSLQTGWERETQYFGPGTRLLVL.